Listed below are T cell receptor beta chains from one sample, sequenced in a study of cytomegalovirus exposure and HLA in healthy donors. Measured with immunoSEQ multiplex PCR; TCRdb has only the in-frame clones, and not every one. The table shows roughly 200,000 clones, with roughly 80% occurring only once. Sequenced sample: PBMCs. Every receptor here comes from a man younger than 45 in good health and CMV-seronegative. Each CDR3 is given with its conserved first and last residue. The D gene is left open where the match is weak. Only some rows state a clone size, as once, few, many or a class for expanded clones.

clone size: once; V gene: TRBV6-1; CDR3 length: 14; J gene: TRBJ1-2; D gene: TRBD1; CDR3 DNA: TGTGCCAGCAGTGAACCGACAGGGGTCGATGGCTACACCTTC; CDR3 protein: CASSEPTGVDGYTF
clone size: .; V gene: TRBV5-1; CDR3 length: 13; J gene: TRBJ2-7; D gene: .; CDR3 DNA: TGCGCCAGCAGCTTGATGGACAGCTACGAGCAGTACTTC; CDR3 protein: CASSLMDSYEQYF
clone size: .; V gene: TRBV7-2; CDR3 length: 13; J gene: TRBJ1-2; D gene: TRBD1; CDR3 DNA: TGTGCCAGCAGCCTTCGGACAGGGGATGGCTACACCTTC; CDR3 protein: CASSLRTGDGYTF
clone size: .; V gene: TRBV10-3; CDR3 length: 17; J gene: TRBJ1-5; D gene: TRBD1; CDR3 DNA: TGTGCCATCAGTGAGTCGAAGGGACAGGCCATCGGGCAGCCCCAGCATTTT; CDR3 protein: CAISESKGQAIGQPQHF
clone size: .; V gene: TRBV7-2; CDR3 length: 16; J gene: TRBJ1-4; D gene: TRBD1; CDR3 DNA: TGTGCCAGCAGCTCACCCACAGGGGGTATTAATGAAAAACTGTTTTTT; CDR3 protein: CASSSPTGGINEKLFF
clone size: .; V gene: TRBV4-3; CDR3 length: 18; J gene: TRBJ2-1; D gene: .; CDR3 DNA: TGCGCCAGCAGCCAAGTAGTTTTCCGGTCGAGCTCCTACAATGAGCAGTTCTTC; CDR3 protein: CASSQVVFRSSSYNEQFF
clone size: .; V gene: TRBV2; CDR3 length: 15; J gene: TRBJ1-3; D gene: .; CDR3 DNA: TGTGCCAGCAGTGAGGGACACTACTCTGGAAACACCATATATTTT; CDR3 protein: CASSEGHYSGNTIYF
clone size: .; V gene: TRBV11-2; CDR3 length: 16; J gene: TRBJ2-2; D gene: TRBD1; CDR3 DNA: TGTGCCAGCAGCTCCCCGGACAGGCCACGGGTCGGGGAGCTGTTTTTT; CDR3 protein: CASSSPDRPRVGELFF
clone size: .; V gene: TRBV28; CDR3 length: 16; J gene: TRBJ2-5; D gene: TRBD1; CDR3 DNA: TGTGCCAGCCGTACCGGGACAGGATGGGAGTGGGAGACCCAGTACTTC; CDR3 protein: CASRTGTGWEWETQYF
clone size: .; V gene: TRBV6-1; CDR3 length: 12; J gene: TRBJ2-7; D gene: .; CDR3 DNA: TGTGCCAGCAGTGAAGCGCGGAGGGAGCAGTACTTC; CDR3 protein: CASSEARREQYF
clone size: .; V gene: TRBV7-2; CDR3 length: 14; J gene: TRBJ1-3; D gene: .; CDR3 DNA: TGTGCCAGCAGCTCTCGCGCGGAAGGAAACACCATATATTTT; CDR3 protein: CASSSRAEGNTIYF
clone size: .; V gene: TRBV19; CDR3 length: 14; J gene: TRBJ1-2; D gene: TRBD1; CDR3 DNA: TGTGCCAGTAGCCCTGCTACAGGGGGCCACGGCTACACCTTC; CDR3 protein: CASSPATGGHGYTF
clone size: .; V gene: TRBV6-6; CDR3 length: 12; J gene: TRBJ2-5; D gene: .; CDR3 DNA: TGTGCCAGTAAGTCGGGGCAAGAGACCCAGTACTTC; CDR3 protein: CASKSGQETQYF
clone size: once; V gene: TRBV7-9; CDR3 length: 12; J gene: TRBJ1-2; D gene: .; CDR3 DNA: TGTGCCAGCAGCTTAGGTCGGGGTGGCTACACCTTC; CDR3 protein: CASSLGRGGYTF
clone size: .; V gene: TRBV2; CDR3 length: 15; J gene: TRBJ1-1; D gene: .; CDR3 DNA: TGTGCCAGCAGCCGACAGCAGTTACTGAACACTGAAGCTTTCTTT; CDR3 protein: CASSRQQLLNTEAFF
clone size: .; V gene: TRBV15; CDR3 length: 16; J gene: TRBJ2-5; D gene: .; CDR3 DNA: TGTGCCACCAGCAGCGCTGGGGGCCCCCCGAGGGAGACCCAGTACTTC; CDR3 protein: CATSSAGGPPRETQYF
clone size: .; V gene: TRBV9; CDR3 length: 16; J gene: TRBJ2-2; D gene: TRBD2; CDR3 DNA: TGTGCCAGCAGCGGCCTCGGACTAGCGGTCACCGGGGAGCTGTTTTTT; CDR3 protein: CASSGLGLAVTGELFF
clone size: .; V gene: TRBV5-1; CDR3 length: 15; J gene: TRBJ2-7; D gene: .; CDR3 DNA: TGCGCCAGCAGCTTGGCAGGACTTAGCTCCTACGAGCAGTACTTC; CDR3 protein: CASSLAGLSSYEQYF
clone size: .; V gene: TRBV4-1; CDR3 length: 16; J gene: TRBJ2-2; D gene: .; CDR3 DNA: TGCGCCAGCACCCAGGAGGGGGCGCTTGTCACCGGGGAGCTGTTTTTT; CDR3 protein: CASTQEGALVTGELFF
clone size: .; V gene: TRBV5-1; CDR3 length: 18; J gene: TRBJ2-2; D gene: TRBD2; CDR3 DNA: TGCGCCAGCAGCTCCCCGACTAGCGGGGGGGCCCTCTTAGGGGAGCTGTTTTTT; CDR3 protein: CASSSPTSGGALLGELFF
clone size: .; V gene: TRBV28; CDR3 length: 15; J gene: TRBJ2-7; D gene: TRBD1; CDR3 DNA: TGTGCCAGCAGGGTCGGGACAGGTCCGTCCTACGAGCAGTACTTC; CDR3 protein: CASRVGTGPSYEQYF
clone size: .; V gene: TRBV27; CDR3 length: 16; J gene: TRBJ2-7; D gene: TRBD2; CDR3 DNA: TGTGCCAGCAGTTTAGCTTCCGGGACTAGACCCTACGAGCAGTACTTC; CDR3 protein: CASSLASGTRPYEQYF
clone size: .; V gene: TRBV18; CDR3 length: 14; J gene: TRBJ1-2; D gene: .; CDR3 DNA: TGTGCCAGCTCCCCGGCCACAAGCGACTATGGCTACACCTTC; CDR3 protein: CASSPATSDYGYTF